The entry that follows covers one T cell receptor beta chain sequence. Its target antigen remains unknown. Base qualities are missing; no much larger clone stands one base away. From the germline V gene (reference sequence), CDR1 is LNHDA and CDR2 is SQIVND. V loses 0 bases of germline sequence and J loses 2 bases, and the interval between the two ends is 7 bases. Including cysteine and phenylalanine, the CDR3 has 14 amino acids. Only the CDR3 DNA is retained, 42 bases long and in frame from the first base. The sample belongs to a study of blood T cell repertoires in COVID-19 (TCRdb year 2020). General notes on the study: Collaborator samples came from the United States, Italy and Spain and covered acute and convalescent phases of COVID-19. Samples came from the ongoing ImmuneRACE study (first 160 participants) plus 1,254 subjects from 6 global collaborators. Subjects who had been exposed to COVID-19, were actively infected with it, or had recovered from it provided the deeply sampled blood TCRbeta repertoires that made up the dataset. Where HLA class I and class II types were available, the types were taken from metadata supplied by the sample provider, not from assay-based typing. The prospective study material was composed of cDNA or gDNA derived from T cells, B-cell-depleted T cells, or PBMCs. Sample metadata almost always included a de-identified subject ID, COVID-19 status, age in years and sex. The repertoires were released in a freely available public database intended as a resource for research on the immune response to SARS-CoV-2. What the authors observed across the whole study: How much clinical and demographic metadata was included differed by source and by participant, and the metadata was provided uncurated.

Whole blood was collected in K2EDTA tubes by collaborating institutions according to the institutions' own protocols. For TCRbeta analysis, collaborators shipped samples in one of three forms: frozen whole blood, isolated PBMCs, or DNA extracted from either of those sample types. TCRbeta CDR3 regions were amplified from genomic DNA using the immunoSEQ Assay, a bias-controlled multiplex PCR. Per the authors' processing: The number of nucleated cells in each sample was estimated from the amplification of reference gene primers within the assay. To quantify the absolute abundance of each unique TCRbeta CDR3 rearrangement, sequence reads were collapsed and filtered. Productive Simpson clonality was computed per sample as the square root of Simpson's diversity index over productive rearrangements. As stored in TCRdb, this immuneACCESS dataset retains in-frame rearrangements with V and J assigned. A fraction of the clones does not appear; measured against another copy, unresolved V genes explain less than half of the discrepancy, and the remainder lacks a known reason. For V, J and clone size, that table is used; D and trimming come from the DNA. Across this sample there are 120,000 to 150,000 clones, with roughly 88% seen only once. The ten biggest clones cover roughly 7.9% of the sample.

This chain is built from TRBV19 and TRBJ1-2, with the D segment identity uncertain. Sequenced sample: peripheral blood. The origin of this receptor is a woman in her forties or fifties in a cohort sampled during active or convalescent COVID-19. The bases are TGTGCCAGTAGTATAGACCGGTACAACTATGGCTACACCTTC. Its protein reads: CASSIDRYNYGYTF.